These T cell receptor beta chains were read from a single sample in a study of identical twins. One entry per CDR3 protein results from TCRdb running MiXCR on the 5' RACE reads. Here the sample spans about 500,000 distinct CDR3 sequences, 14% being singletons. These data were also reused for a study on yellow fever vaccine responses in identical twins.

The specimen sequenced was CD4+ T cells sorted from blood. The origin of the receptors is a woman younger than 35 in good health. Both conserved end residues are trimmed from each CDR3.

V: TRBV12-3/TRBV12-4
CDR3: ASSLRDQTYEQY

V: TRBV5-6
CDR3: ASSSGQGISPLH

V: TRBV10-3
CDR3: AISESGGGTGTDTQY

V: TRBV7-3
CDR3: ASSPEGPYYNEQF

V: TRBV25-1
CDR3: ASSTTLQGVGTEAF

V: TRBV6-6
CDR3: ASSYSGIAEAF

V: TRBV5-5
CDR3: ASSLLSGNSYEQY

V: TRBV5-1
CDR3: ASSLGGFPDTQY

V: TRBV14
CDR3: ASSPQGQSLSGANVLT

V: TRBV20-1
CDR3: SARETSGYTGELF

V: TRBV3-1
CDR3: ASSHRGGTDTQY

V: TRBV12-3/TRBV12-4
CDR3: ASRTGQGKTNEQF

V: TRBV28
CDR3: ASCLRPLVASNTGELF

V: TRBV7-2
CDR3: ASSLVLTALQETQY

V: TRBV12-3/TRBV12-4
CDR3: ASRLQGTYEQY

V: TRBV27
CDR3: ASSSNPYNEQF

V: TRBV15
CDR3: ATSRDRPSSYEQY

V: TRBV3-1
CDR3: ASSQTSGVYEQY

V: TRBV5-1
CDR3: ASSIIKRETQY

V: TRBV29-1
CDR3: SVKGTYEQY

V: TRBV21-1
CDR3: ASSKGHFSYEQY

V: TRBV5-1
CDR3: ASSLGASGGAIDGKTQY

V: TRBV7-2
CDR3: ASSLAVGGGNEQY

V: TRBV7-8
CDR3: ASSTGQKNTEAF

V: TRBV9
CDR3: ASSVGLSGLGRTEAF

V: TRBV10-3
CDR3: AISAGLAGDEQF

V: TRBV7-9
CDR3: ASAGRGAGQPQH

V: TRBV4-3
CDR3: ASSQDPSRLKQY

V: TRBV3-1
CDR3: ASSQGGRQSY

V: TRBV20-1
CDR3: SARDQGASTDTQY

V: TRBV9
CDR3: ASSVGGLSTDTQY

V: TRBV7-6
CDR3: ASSLDPGPTSQF

V: TRBV15
CDR3: ATSSPELPSDTQY

V: TRBV4-2
CDR3: ASSQDRPENTEAF

V: TRBV19
CDR3: ASTGQEQFLVGELF

V: TRBV20-1
CDR3: SARIPGQAVNEQF

V: TRBV19
CDR3: ASSINLGLTDTQY

V: TRBV24-1
CDR3: ATSDPLTSVETQY

V: TRBV2
CDR3: ASREGATPGGETQY

V: TRBV6-1
CDR3: ASRTSGSTYEQY

V: TRBV20-1
CDR3: SARGTGSQNIQY

V: TRBV25-1
CDR3: ASSERRTGAFPAYNEQF

V: TRBV4-3
CDR3: ASSQETSGSLVTQY

V: TRBV20-1
CDR3: SARDRGVGQF

V: TRBV20-1
CDR3: SASGDRDSTDTQY

V: TRBV29-1
CDR3: SGGLAADYEQY

V: TRBV20-1
CDR3: SGEKTGGVKTQY

V: TRBV18
CDR3: ASSPLTDEQY

V: TRBV9
CDR3: ASSVDPILYNEQF